This note documents a single T cell receptor (beta chain) sequence. This specimen belongs to a study of control samples from healthy donors and cancer patients. The CDR3 spans 15 residues. Germline CDR1 reads SGHDT; CDR2 reads YYEEEE. Trimming removed 5 bases from V and 2 bases from J; junction bases left unmatched: 5. Libraries were prepared by immunoSEQ multiplex PCR; TCRdb keeps only in-frame clonotypes and omits some of them. The table has approximately 210,000 clones, over 80% seen once. The sequenced sample was blood. The chain uses TRBV5-6 and TRBJ2-3, with 10 bases matching TRBD2. The sequence derives from a man under 40 in good health. Here the CDR3 reads CASRDLAGDTDTQYF. CDR3 nucleotides: TGTGCCAGCAGAGATCTAGCGGGAGACACAGATACGCAGTATTTT.